This note documents a single T cell receptor (beta chain) sequence. No antigen is known for it. This sample was taken from a study of T cells in tuberculosis. Study summary: CD1B tetramers identified T cells specific for mycobacterial lipid GMM. Within 7 days of starting treatment, or before, PBMC were stored.

V dropped 3 bases and J dropped 4; count of bases not matched to a gene: 6. From germline, CDR1 is LNHDA and CDR2 SQIVND (reference sequence). The CDR3 extends over 16 amino acids. General study points: A GMM-specific repertoire classifier reached about 90% accuracy, AUROC about 0.9.

Described time point: new active TB diagnosis, blood taken before or within 7 days of starting treatment. Sequencing was performed with immunoSEQ multiplex PCR; in TCRdb, only in-frame clones are kept and a portion is missing. Among about 35,000 clones, 92% were seen once, and the ten largest hold 6.5% to 9%. The chain has TRBV19 and TRBJ1-5, with TRBD1 matching over 10 bases. Sequencing was performed on PBMCs, taken at tuberculosis diagnosis. The receptor was isolated from an adult with tuberculosis. Some clones in this sample may be carry-over from other donors' samples. The CDR3 region has the DNA TGTGCCAGTAGTATCCGGTTGGGACAGGGGAATCAGCCCCAGCATTTT. The encoded protein is CASSIRLGQGNQPQHF.